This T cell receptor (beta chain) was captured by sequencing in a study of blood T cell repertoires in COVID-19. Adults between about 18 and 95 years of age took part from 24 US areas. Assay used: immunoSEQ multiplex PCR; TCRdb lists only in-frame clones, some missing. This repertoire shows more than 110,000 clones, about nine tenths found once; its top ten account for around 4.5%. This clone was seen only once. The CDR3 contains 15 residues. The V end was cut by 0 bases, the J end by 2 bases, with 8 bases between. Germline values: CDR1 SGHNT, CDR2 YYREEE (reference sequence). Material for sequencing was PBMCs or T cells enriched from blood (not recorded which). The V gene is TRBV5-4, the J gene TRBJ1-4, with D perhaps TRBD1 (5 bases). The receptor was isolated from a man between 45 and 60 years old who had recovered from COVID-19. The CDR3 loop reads CASSLGGTTNEKLFF. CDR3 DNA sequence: TGTGCCAGCAGCTTGGGAGGGACTACTAATGAAAAACTGTTTTTT.